What follows describes a single T cell receptor beta chain. This sample is part of a study of blood T cell repertoires in COVID-19. Authors' processing steps: By means of reference gene primer amplification, nucleated cell counts were estimated. Method: immunoSEQ multiplex PCR; TCRdb's copy keeps in-frame clones and lacks some. That table furnishes V, J and clone size, whereas the DNA furnished D and trimming. Of 320,000 or so clones listed, around nine tenths were seen once; the top ten hold 5% to 5.5%. Participant ages covered about 18 to 95 years across 24 US areas. Allocation to cohorts depended on clinical history reported by the participants. V shed 8 bases and J shed 4 bases, with 14 bases lying between them. Germline CDR1 is LGHDT and CDR2 is YNNKEL (reference sequence). This CDR3 region has 13 residues.

Sequenced material: PBMCs or T cells enriched from blood (not recorded which). The sequence derives from a man aged 55 to 70 who had recovered from COVID-19. The chain uses TRBV3-1 (or the pseudogene TRBV3-2) and TRBJ1-2; D possibly corresponds to TRBD1 (5 bases). The CDR3 sequence: CASLGDRGYGYTF. CDR3 nucleotide sequence: TGTGCCAGCCTGGGCGACAGAGGCTATGGCTACACCTTC.